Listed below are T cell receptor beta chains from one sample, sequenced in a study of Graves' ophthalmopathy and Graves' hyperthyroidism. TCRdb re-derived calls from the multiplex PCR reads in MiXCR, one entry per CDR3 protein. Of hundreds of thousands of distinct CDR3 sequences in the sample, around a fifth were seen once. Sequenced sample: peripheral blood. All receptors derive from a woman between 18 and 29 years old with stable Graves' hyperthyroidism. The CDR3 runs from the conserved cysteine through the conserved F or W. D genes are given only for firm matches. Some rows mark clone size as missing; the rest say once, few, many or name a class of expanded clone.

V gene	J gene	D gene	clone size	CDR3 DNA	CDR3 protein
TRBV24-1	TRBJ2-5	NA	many	TGTGCCACCAGTGACCAGGGTTCGGAGACCCAGTACTTC	CATSDQGSETQYF
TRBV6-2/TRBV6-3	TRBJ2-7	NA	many	TGTGCCAGCAGTCAAGACGGTCCCACGCAGTACTTC	CASSQDGPTQYF
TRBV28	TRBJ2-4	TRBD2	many	TGTGCCAGCAGTGGCGCTTATGGCGGGAGATACTTC	CASSGAYGGRYF
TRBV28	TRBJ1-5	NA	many	TGTGCCAGCAGGGAGTTGTATAGCAATCAGCCCCAGCATTTT	CASRELYSNQPQHF
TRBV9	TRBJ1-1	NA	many	TGTGCCAGCAGCGTAGAGCAGGGCCTGAACACTGAAGCTTTCTTT	CASSVEQGLNTEAFF
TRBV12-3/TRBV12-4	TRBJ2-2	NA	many	TGTGCCAGCAGAGCCACAGAGGGAGCCGGGGAGCTGTTTTTT	CASRATEGAGELFF
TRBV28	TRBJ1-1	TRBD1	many	TGTGCCAGCAGTACTCATCACAGGGGGGGGTCTGAAGCTTTCTTT	CASSTHHRGGSEAFF
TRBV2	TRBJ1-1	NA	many	TGTGCCAGCAGTCCGATCGGAGGGGTATCGGTCTCTGAAGCTTTCTTT	CASSPIGGVSVSEAFF
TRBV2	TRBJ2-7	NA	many	TGTGCCAGTGGGCTGAGCTCCTACGAGCAGTACTTC	CASGLSSYEQYF
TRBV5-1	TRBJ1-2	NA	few	TGCGCCAGCAACCTACAGGGAGGGAGTAACTATGGCTACACCTTC	CASNLQGGSNYGYTF
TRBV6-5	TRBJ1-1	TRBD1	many	TGTGCCAGCAAAAACAGGGGGGAAGATTTCTTT	CASKNRGEDFF
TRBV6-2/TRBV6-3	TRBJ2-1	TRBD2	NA	TGTGCCAGCAGTAGACTAGCTCAGGAGCAGTTCTTC	CASSRLAQEQFF
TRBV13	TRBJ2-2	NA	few	TGTGCCAGCAGCATACAGGGTATGGACACCGGGGAGCTGTTTTTT	CASSIQGMDTGELFF
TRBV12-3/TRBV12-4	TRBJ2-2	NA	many	TGTGCCAGCAGTTCGGACAGAACGAACACCGGGGAGCTGTTTTTT	CASSSDRTNTGELFF
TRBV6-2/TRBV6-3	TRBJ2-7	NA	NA	TGTGCCAGCAGCCGTAACGTCTACGAGCAGTACTTC	CASSRNVYEQYF
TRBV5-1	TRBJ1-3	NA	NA	TGCGCCAGCAGCGTCTCTATGGGAGGAAACACCATATATTTT	CASSVSMGGNTIYF
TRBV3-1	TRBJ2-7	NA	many	TGTGCCAGCAGCCAAGCGGGAAGCCTGACCTACGAGCAGTACTTC	CASSQAGSLTYEQYF
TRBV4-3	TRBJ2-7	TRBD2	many	TGCGCCAGCAGCCAAGGGAGGACTAGCGGGAGCGAGCAGTACTTC	CASSQGRTSGSEQYF
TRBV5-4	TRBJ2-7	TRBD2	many	TGTGCCAGCAGCGACCGGACTAGCGGGCGATACGAGCAGTACTTC	CASSDRTSGRYEQYF
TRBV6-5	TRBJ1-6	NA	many	TGTGCCAGCAGCCTTATCCTCCAACACAAGGGGGATTCACCCCTCCACTTT	CASSLILQHKGDSPLHF
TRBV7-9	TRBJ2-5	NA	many	TGTGCCAGCAGCTTAGAGTTATACAGCTCCGAGACCCAGTACTTC	CASSLELYSSETQYF
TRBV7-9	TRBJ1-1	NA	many	TGTGCCAGCAGCTTAGCGGCATCTGAAGCTTTCTTT	CASSLAASEAFF
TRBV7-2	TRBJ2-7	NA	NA	TGTGCCAGCAGCTTTGAGCCCTACGAGCAGTACTTC	CASSFEPYEQYF
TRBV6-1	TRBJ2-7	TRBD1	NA	TGTGCCAGCAGTGAATTCGGCAGGGGGCCCTACGAGCAGTACTTC	CASSEFGRGPYEQYF
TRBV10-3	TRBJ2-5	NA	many	TGTGCCATCAGTGGCGGAGAGACCCAGTACTTC	CAISGGETQYF
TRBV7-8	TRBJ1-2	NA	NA	TGCGCCAGCAGCCAGATGACAGCGAACTATGGCTACACCTTC	CASSQMTANYGYTF
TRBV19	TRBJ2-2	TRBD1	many	TGTGCCAGTCATGCCGGGACAGAGAACACCGGGGAGCTGTTTTTT	CASHAGTENTGELFF
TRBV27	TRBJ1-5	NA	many	TGTGCCAGCAGTTTACCAATCCCCCCGAATAGCAATCAGCCCCAGCATTTT	CASSLPIPPNSNQPQHF
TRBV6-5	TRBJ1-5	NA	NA	TGTGCCAGCAGTTACTCGAACCCGGGCAGGGGTGTTCAGCCCCAGCATTTT	CASSYSNPGRGVQPQHF
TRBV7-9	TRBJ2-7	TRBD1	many	TGTGCCAGCAGCAACCGGGACAGCCTCTACGAGCAGTACTTC	CASSNRDSLYEQYF
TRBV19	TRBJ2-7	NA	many	TGTGCCAGTAGTATAAGGTCAGGACCTACGGACGAGCAGTACTTC	CASSIRSGPTDEQYF
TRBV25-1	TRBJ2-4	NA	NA	TGTGCCAGCAGTACCTCCTCGGGGGCCAAAAACATTAAGTACTTC	CASSTSSGAKNIKYF
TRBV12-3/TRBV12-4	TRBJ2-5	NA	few	TGTGCCAGCAGTCGACAGGTCCAAACCCAGTACTTC	CASSRQVQTQYF
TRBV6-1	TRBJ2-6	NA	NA	TGTGCCAGCAGCCCCCAGGACACCATCTCTGGGGCCAACGTCCTGACTTTC	CASSPQDTISGANVLTF
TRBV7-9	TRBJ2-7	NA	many	TGTGCCAGCAGTCCGCTAGCCGCTACCTCCTACGAGCAGTACTTC	CASSPLAATSYEQYF
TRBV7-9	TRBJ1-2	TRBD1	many	TGTGCCAGCAGCTTCTACAGGGGCACTAACTATGGCTACACCTTC	CASSFYRGTNYGYTF
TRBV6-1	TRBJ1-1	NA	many	TGTGCCAGCAGTGAAGCGCTTCCGTGGTTAGTAGGAACTGAAGCTTTCTTT	CASSEALPWLVGTEAFF
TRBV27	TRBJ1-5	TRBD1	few	TGTGCCAGCAGTTTTCAGGGGGTTAGCAATCAGCCCCAGCATTTT	CASSFQGVSNQPQHF
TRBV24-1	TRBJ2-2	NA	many	TGTGCCACCAGTGATGGGGACAACGCGAACACCGGGGAGCTGTTTTTT	CATSDGDNANTGELFF
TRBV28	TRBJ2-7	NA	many	TGTGCCAGCAGTTCCAATACTAGGGACGAGCAGTACTTC	CASSSNTRDEQYF
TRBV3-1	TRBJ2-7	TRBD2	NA	TGTGCCAGCAGCCGAAAGACTAGCGGTACCTATGTCTGGCAGTACTTC	CASSRKTSGTYVWQYF
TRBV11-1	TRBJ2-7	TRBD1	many	TGTGCCAGCAGCTTAGTCAAGTGGGGACAGGGTCTCGGGGAGCAGTACTTC	CASSLVKWGQGLGEQYF
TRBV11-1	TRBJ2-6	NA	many	TGTGCCAGCAGCATGGTCCGGAGCTCTGGGGCCAACGTCCTGACTTTC	CASSMVRSSGANVLTF
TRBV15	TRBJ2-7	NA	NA	TGTGCCACCAGCACTATCAGAGGGGCTAGCGAGATAAAGGACGAGCAGTACTTC	CATSTIRGASEIKDEQYF
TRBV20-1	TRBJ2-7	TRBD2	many	TGCAGTGCTAGAGATACTAGCGGGTTCTCCTACGAGCAGTACTTC	CSARDTSGFSYEQYF
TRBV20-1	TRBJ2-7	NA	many	TGCAGTGCTAGAGAGGGCAGCTACGAGCAGTACTTC	CSAREGSYEQYF
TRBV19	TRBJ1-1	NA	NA	TGTGCCAGTAGGAGGAAACTAAACACTGAAGCTTTCTTT	CASRRKLNTEAFF
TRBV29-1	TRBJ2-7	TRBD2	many	TGCAGCGTTGAAGATTGGCGGGAGGGCTACGAGCAGTACTTC	CSVEDWREGYEQYF
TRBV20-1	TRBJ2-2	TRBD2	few	TGCAGTGCTAGAGGGGTAGCGGGAGTAAGAACCGGGGAGCTGTTTTTT	CSARGVAGVRTGELFF
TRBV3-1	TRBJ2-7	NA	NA	TGTGCCAGCAGCCCACCTACAAATACCTACGAGCAGTACTTC	CASSPPTNTYEQYF
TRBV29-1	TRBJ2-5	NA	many	TGCAGCGTAGCTGTTGGGGGTGGAGAGACCCAGTACTTC	CSVAVGGGETQYF
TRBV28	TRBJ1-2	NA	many	TGTGCCAGCAGACCTTGGGGACAAGAGAACTATGGCTACGCCTTC	CASRPWGQENYGYAF